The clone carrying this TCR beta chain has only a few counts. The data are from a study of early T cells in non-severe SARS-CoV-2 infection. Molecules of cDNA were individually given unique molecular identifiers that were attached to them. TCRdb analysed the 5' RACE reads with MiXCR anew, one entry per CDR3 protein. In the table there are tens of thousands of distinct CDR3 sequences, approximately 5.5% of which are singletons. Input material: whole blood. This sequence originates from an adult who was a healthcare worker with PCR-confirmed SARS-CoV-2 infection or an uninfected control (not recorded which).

The CDR3 sequence: CASSEQGTGTDTQYF. The CDR3 nucleotides are TGTGCCAGCAGCGAACAGGGGACGGGCACAGATACGCAGTATTTT. This chain uses TRBV5-6 with TRBJ2-3, with TRBD1 identical over 7 bases. The V gene's germline CDR1 is SGHDT and CDR2 YYEEEE. V shed 4 bases, J shed 1 base, and the junction held 6 bases outside the gene matches. The CDR3 has 15 amino acids.